This TCR beta chain was recovered during a study of CD8 T cells in Susac syndrome. A quantity of roughly 0.5 to 1 ug RNA underwent reverse transcription using random hexamers. Multiplex immunoSEQ PCR targeted 54 Vbeta and 13 Jbeta TCR beta segments. TCRdb re-analysed the immunoSEQ multiplex PCR reads in MiXCR, keeping a single row per CDR3 protein. The table records about 200,000 distinct CDR3 sequences, more than 85% of them present only once. The germline CDR1 and CDR2 sequences are LGHNA and YNFKEQ. Unmatched junction bases numbered 8, after V lost 0 bases and J lost 7 bases. The CDR3 spans 16 residues. TEMRA cells were FACS-enriched and CD8+ and CD4+ T cells negatively isolated.

Specimen: CD4+ T cells from PBMCs. The J gene is TRBJ2-1, the V gene TRBV4-2, with 8 bases matching TRBD2. The source of this sequence is a human donor with multiple sclerosis. The CDR3 reads CASSQDRGAGENEQFF. In nucleotides, the CDR3 is TGTGCCAGCAGCCAAGATCGTGGAGCGGGGGAGAATGAGCAGTTCTTC.